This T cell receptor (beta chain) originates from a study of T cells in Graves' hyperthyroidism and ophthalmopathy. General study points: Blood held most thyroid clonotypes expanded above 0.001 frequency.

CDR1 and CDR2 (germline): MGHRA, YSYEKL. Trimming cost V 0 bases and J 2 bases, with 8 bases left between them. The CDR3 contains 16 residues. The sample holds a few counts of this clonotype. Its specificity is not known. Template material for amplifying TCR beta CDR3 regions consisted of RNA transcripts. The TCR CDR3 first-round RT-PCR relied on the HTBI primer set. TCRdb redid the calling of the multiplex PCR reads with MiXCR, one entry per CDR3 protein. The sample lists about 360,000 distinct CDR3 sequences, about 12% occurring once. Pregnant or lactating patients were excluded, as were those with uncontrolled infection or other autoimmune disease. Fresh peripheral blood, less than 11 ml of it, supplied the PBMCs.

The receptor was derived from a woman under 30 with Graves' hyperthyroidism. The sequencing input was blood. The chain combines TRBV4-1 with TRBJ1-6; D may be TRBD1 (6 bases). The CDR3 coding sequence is TGCGCCAGCAGCCAAGATCAGGGGCCCTATAATTCACCCCTCCACTTT. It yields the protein CASSQDQGPYNSPLHF.